These 27 T cell receptor beta chains originate from one sample sequenced in a study of CD8+ T cells in alopecia areata. The authors extracted RNA and reverse transcribed it into cDNA as the sequencing template. Sequencing was performed with immunoSEQ multiplex PCR; in TCRdb, only in-frame clones are kept and a portion is missing. This table has fewer than 250,000 clones, more than 30% appearing once. Treatment defined: oral pan-JAK inhibitor, 5-10 mg twice daily. The sample in question was CD4+ T cells sorted from blood, obtained at approximately week 30, from a patient treated with tofacitinib. Every receptor here comes from a human donor with alopecia areata.

This clone was observed a handful of times. This sequence joins TRBV10-3 and TRBJ2-1; D is perhaps TRBD2 (6 bases). Trimming left V 7 bases short and J 0 bases short, with 10 bases between. Germline values: CDR1 ENHRY, CDR2 SYGVKD. The CDR3 extends over 14 amino acids. CDR3 coding DNA: TGTGCCATCATGGGCGGGAACTCCTACAATGAGCAGTTCTTC. Its protein product is CAIMGGNSYNEQFF.

This clone was observed a few times. V is TRBV18 and J is TRBJ1-1, with 8 bases identical to TRBD1. The CDR3 consists of 13 residues. Germline V gene sequence: CDR1 KGHSH, CDR2 LQKENI. V shed 6 bases and J 4 bases; nucleotides not matched to a gene: 4. The CDR3 DNA sequence: TGTGCCAGCTCTACGACAGGGGTCACTGAAGCTTTCTTT. Protein product: CASSTTGVTEAFF.

CDR3 nucleotide sequence: TGTGCCAGCTCACCAGGAGCCGGACTCAGTTATGGCTACACCTTC. This codes for CASSPGAGLSYGYTF. The chain employs TRBV18 and TRBJ1-2, with D unresolved. Trimming removed 2 bases at V and 5 bases at J, with 15 bases between. CDR3 length: 15 amino acids. Germline loops: CDR1 KGHSH, CDR2 LQKENI. Based on the CDR3 plus reference TRBV18 and TRBJ1-2, the full variable domain is NAGVMQNPRHLVRRRGQEARLRCSPMKGHSHVYWYRQLPEEGLKFMVYLQKENIIDESGMPKERFSAEFPKEGPSILRIQQVVRGDSAAYFCASSPGAGLSYGYTFGSGTRLTVV.

This clone has just a few counts. Written as DNA, the CDR3 is TGTGCCAGCAGCGTAGTGGTGCAATCACCCCTCCACTTT. It specifies CASSVVVQSPLHF. The V call is TRBV9, the J call TRBJ1-6; D unresolved. The CDR3 covers 13 residues. The V end lost 0 bases, the J end lost 10 bases, and 8 bases lay between the germline ends. Per the germline V gene, CDR1 is SGDLS and CDR2 is YYNGEE. The complete variable domain, with remaining parts taken from reference TRBV9 and TRBJ1-6, reads DSGVTQTPKHLITATGQRVTLRCSPRSGDLSVYWYQQSLDQGLQFLIQYYNGEERAKGNILERFSAQQFPDLHSELNLSSLELGDSALYFCASSVVVQSPLHFGNGTRLTVT.

V is TRBV4-1 and J is TRBJ1-5; 9 bases are shared with TRBD1. CDR1 is MGHRA and CDR2 is YSYEKL in the germline V gene. The CDR3 covers 16 residues. V lost 5 bases, J lost 4 bases, and 9 bases stayed unmatched. The CDR3 DNA is TGCGCCAGCAGCTTTGACCGGGACAGGGAAAATCAGCCCCAGCATTTT. Amino acids: CASSFDRDRENQPQHF.

The chain combines TRBV29-1 with TRBJ1-1; tentatively, D is TRBD1 (6 bases). Looked up from germline, CDR1 is SQVTM and CDR2 is ANQGSEA. Trimming took 6 bases from V and 6 from J, leaving 14 bases between them. This CDR3 is 12 amino acids long. The CDR3 is CSVHVQGSEAFF. CDR3 in DNA: TGCAGCGTCCACGTACAGGGTTCTGAAGCTTTCTTT.

The V and J genes are TRBV7-8 and TRBJ1-2, with D uncertain. Per the germline V gene, CDR1 is SGHVS and CDR2 is FQNEAQ. V lost 1 base to trimming and J lost 9 bases, with 9 bases between them. The CDR3 consists of 12 residues. CDR3 in DNA: TGTGCCAGCAGCTTAGTTGCATTTAGCTACACCTTC. It translates to CASSLVAFSYTF.

J is TRBJ2-5 and V is TRBV27; 14 bases are a match to TRBD2. V trimming: 5 bases; J trimming: 4 bases; junction bases outside the gene matches: 9. Germline values: CDR1 MNHEY, CDR2 SMNVEV (reference sequence). This CDR3 contains 17 residues. The CDR3 protein is CASSTSGLAGAGETQYF. As DNA, the CDR3 is TGTGCCAGCAGTACCTCGGGACTAGCGGGAGCAGGAGAGACCCAGTACTTC.

This clone was picked up a small number of times. This chain links TRBV23-1 with TRBJ2-3; 9 bases match TRBD1. TRBV23-1 is designated an ORF whose function remains uncertain. This CDR3 has 16 residues. V trimming: 7 bases; J trimming: 2 bases; junction bases outside the gene matches: 10. Here the CDR3 DNA reads TGCGCCAGCACCCACAGGGGGCAGGACCTCACAGATACGCAGTATTTT. Translated: CASTHRGQDLTDTQYF.

The chain has TRBV2 and TRBJ2-3; D gene unclear. From germline, CDR1 is SNHLY and CDR2 FYNNEI. Trimming took 5 bases from V and 8 from J, leaving 20 bases between them. CDR3 size: 15 residues. The CDR3 protein is CASSPYQAALATQYF. CDR3 in DNA: TGTGCCAGCAGTCCCTACCAGGCAGCATTGGCTACGCAGTATTTT.

This chain links TRBV7-7 with TRBJ2-7; weak D call: TRBD2 (6 bases). V lost 0 bases and J lost 3, with 9 bases in between. Germline V gene sequence: CDR1 SSHAT, CDR2 FNYEAQ (reference sequence). The CDR3 is 14 amino acids. The CDR3 coding sequence is TGTGCCAGCAGCTTAGCAGGAGGGAGCTACGAGCAGTACTTC. Translated: CASSLAGGSYEQYF.

The rearrangement uses TRBV30 and TRBJ1-2; D remains ambiguous. The CDR3 length is 13 residues. V lost 2 bases and J 8 bases, leaving 15 bases between the germline ends. The germline CDR1 and CDR2 sequences are GTSNPN and SVGIG (reference sequence). This CDR3 reads CAWSTGLPTGYTF. CDR3 in DNA: TGTGCCTGGAGTACGGGATTGCCTACGGGCTACACCTTC.

This clone was detected only a few times. The chain couples TRBV5-1 to TRBJ1-2; D ambiguous. The CDR3 has 15 residues. Germline CDR1 SGHRS, CDR2 YFSETQ. Trimming took 4 bases from V and 4 from J, leaving 17 bases between them. The CDR3 spells CASSLTLQERYGYTF. CDR3 coding DNA: TGCGCCAGCAGCCTGACGCTTCAGGAACGCTATGGCTACACCTTC.

This rearrangement joins TRBV6-5 to TRBJ2-2, with D perhaps matching TRBD2 (5 bases). The CDR3 runs 15 residues. Per the germline V gene, CDR1 is MNHEY and CDR2 is SVGAGI. The V end was cut by 6 bases, the J end by 5 bases, with 16 bases between. The DNA of the CDR3 is TGTGCCAGCAGCTCTCGGGGTGAGGGTACCGGGGAGCTGTTTTTT. It yields the protein CASSSRGEGTGELFF.

As regards this clone: In the same sample, other DNA sequences code for this CDR3. The chain is built from TRBV4-1 and TRBJ1-2; possible D gene TRBD1, 6 bases. V was shortened by 1 base and J by 8 bases, with 11 bases between the two germline ends. CDR3 length: 13 amino acids. The germline V gene encodes CDR1 MGHRA and CDR2 YSYEKL. CDR3 residues: CASSQVQGDGYTF. The DNA of the CDR3 is TGCGCCAGCAGCCAAGTACAGGGCGACGGCTACACCTTC.

The chain links TRBV5-6 to TRBJ2-1, with D possibly TRBD2 on 6 matching bases. V lost 1 base and J lost 9, with 11 bases in between. Germline CDR1 and CDR2: SGHDT and YYEEEE. The CDR3 covers 13 residues. CDR3 sequence: CASSLHVGGEQFF. CDR3 sequence (DNA): TGTGCCAGCAGCTTGCACGTGGGAGGTGAGCAGTTCTTC.

This chain joins TRBV5-1 and TRBJ1-4, with D maybe TRBD1 (6 bases). V was cut by 4 bases and J by 5 bases, with 12 bases left in between. The CDR3 contains 14 residues. The V gene's germline CDR1 is SGHRS and CDR2 YFSETQ. In nucleotides, the CDR3 is TGCGCCAGCAGCCGGACAGATCCGAATGAAAAACTGTTTTTT. This encodes CASSRTDPNEKLFF.

This chain joins TRBV11-2 and TRBJ1-2; tentative D call: TRBD1 (5 bases). The CDR3 length is 14 residues. Trimming stripped 3 bases from V and 4 bases from J, with 12 bases between. From germline, CDR1 is SGHAT and CDR2 FQNNGV. This chain's CDR3 is CASSFQRTGYGYTF. In DNA, the CDR3 is TGTGCCAGCAGCTTCCAGCGCACAGGCTATGGCTACACCTTC.

The CDR3, as DNA: TGTGCCAGCAGCTTAATGGCGACAGTGACTTACAATGAGCAGTTCTTC. Encoded protein: CASSLMATVTYNEQFF. The chain uses TRBV7-3 and TRBJ2-1; a possible D gene is TRBD1 (5 bases). The CDR3 extends over 16 amino acids. Germline values: CDR1 SGHTA, CDR2 FQGTGA. Trimming cost V 1 base and J 4 bases, with 14 bases left between them.

This clone was picked up a small number of times. J is TRBJ2-5 and V is TRBV18; D might be TRBD1 or TRBD2, each matching 6 bases. The CDR3 is made up of 19 amino acids. V was shortened by 2 bases and J by 3 bases, with 25 bases between the two germline ends. Germline V gene sequence: CDR1 KGHSH, CDR2 LQKENI. CDR3 in DNA: TGTGCCAGCTCACCAAGGGGGGTCGGCTCGCCTGATGGAAAAGAGACCCAGTACTTC. This codes for CASSPRGVGSPDGKETQYF.

There are a few counts of this clone. The rearrangement joins TRBV11-2 to TRBJ1-4, with no clear D. Trimming cost V 3 bases and J 3 bases, with 2 bases left between them. The CDR3 contains 12 residues. CDR1 is SGHAT, CDR2 FQNNGV, per germline. The CDR3 DNA reads as TGTGCCAGCAGCTTGCCTAATGAAAAACTGTTTTTT. It specifies CASSLPNEKLFF.

V usage is TRBV18 and J usage is TRBJ2-3; a possible D gene is TRBD1 (5 bases). The CDR3 totals 17 residues. Germline CDR1 KGHSH, CDR2 LQKENI. Trimming left V 6 bases short and J 3 bases short, with 22 bases between. CDR3 bases: TGTGCCAGCTCCACCCGATCCTCAGGGCAAAGAACAGATACGCAGTATTTT. As protein: CASSTRSSGQRTDTQYF.

The rearrangement joins TRBV7-2 to TRBJ1-2; D is possibly TRBD1 (5 bases). This CDR3 spans 14 amino acids. Germline-derived CDR1 and CDR2 are SGHTA and FQGNSA. V was cut by 5 bases and J by 6 bases, with 16 bases left in between. The CDR3 here is CASSVIFEGNGYTF. CDR3 DNA: TGTGCCAGCAGCGTGATATTCGAGGGGAATGGCTACACCTTC.

The chain recombines TRBV4-2 with TRBJ2-3; TRBD2 is a possible D gene (6 bases). This CDR3 region has 16 residues. Trimming shortened V by 0 bases and J by 5 bases, and 15 bases separated the two germline ends. Germline V lookup: CDR1 LGHNA, CDR2 YNFKEQ. CDR3 amino acids: CASSQEGDGGRDTQYF. CDR3 sequence (DNA): TGTGCCAGCAGCCAAGAGGGGGACGGGGGACGAGATACGCAGTATTTT.

This clone was picked up a small number of times. The chain has TRBV10-3 and TRBJ2-5, with a weak D call TRBD2 (6 bases). Between the trimmed V and J ends, which lost 7 bases and 3 bases, there was a span of 15 bases. Per the germline V gene, CDR1 is ENHRY and CDR2 is SYGVKD. The CDR3 sequence is 14 residues long. The CDR3 loop reads CAINNGGGKETQYF. The CDR3 region has the DNA TGTGCCATCAATAATGGCGGAGGGAAAGAGACCCAGTACTTC.

The V and J genes are TRBV9 and TRBJ1-6; D is undetermined. The CDR3 is made up of 13 amino acids. Trimming removed 0 bases from V and 7 bases from J, with 5 bases in between. Per the germline V gene, CDR1 is SGDLS and CDR2 is YYNGEE. CDR3: CASSVVDNSPLHF. The CDR3 nucleotides read TGTGCCAGCAGCGTAGTAGACAATTCACCCCTCCACTTT.

This clone was detected a few times. The chain recombines TRBV30 with TRBJ2-2; 8 bases fit TRBD2. J was trimmed by 0 bases and V by 7 bases; bases with no gene match: 10. CDR3 length: 16 amino acids. Per germline, CDR1 GTSNPN and CDR2 SVGIG (reference sequence). CDR3 residues: CAYQGGAGANTGELFF. CDR3 sequence (DNA): TGTGCCTATCAGGGTGGAGCGGGAGCGAACACCGGGGAGCTGTTTTTT.